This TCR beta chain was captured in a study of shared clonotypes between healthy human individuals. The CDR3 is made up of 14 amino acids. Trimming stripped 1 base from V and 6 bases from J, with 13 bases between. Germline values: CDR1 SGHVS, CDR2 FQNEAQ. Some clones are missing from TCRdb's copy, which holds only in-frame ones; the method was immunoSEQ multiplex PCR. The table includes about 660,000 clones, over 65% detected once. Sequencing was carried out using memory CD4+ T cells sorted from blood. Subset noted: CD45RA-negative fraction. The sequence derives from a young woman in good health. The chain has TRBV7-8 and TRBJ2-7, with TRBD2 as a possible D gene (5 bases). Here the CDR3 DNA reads TGTGCCAGCAGCTTAGTGTTGGCTAGCACCGAGCAGTACTTC. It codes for CASSLVLASTEQYF.